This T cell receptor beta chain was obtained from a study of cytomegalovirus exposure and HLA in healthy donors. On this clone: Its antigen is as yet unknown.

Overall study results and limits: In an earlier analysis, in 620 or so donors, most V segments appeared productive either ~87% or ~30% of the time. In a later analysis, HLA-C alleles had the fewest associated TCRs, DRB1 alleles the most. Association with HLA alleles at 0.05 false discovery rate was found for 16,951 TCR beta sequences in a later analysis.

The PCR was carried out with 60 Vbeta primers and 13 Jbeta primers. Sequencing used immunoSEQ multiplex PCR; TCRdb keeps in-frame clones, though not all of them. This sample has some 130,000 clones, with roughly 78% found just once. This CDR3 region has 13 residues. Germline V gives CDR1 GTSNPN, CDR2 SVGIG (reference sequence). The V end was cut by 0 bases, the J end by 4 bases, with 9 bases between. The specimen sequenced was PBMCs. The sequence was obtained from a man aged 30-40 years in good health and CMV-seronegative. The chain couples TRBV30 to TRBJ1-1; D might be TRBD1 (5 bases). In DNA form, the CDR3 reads TGTGCCTGGAGTGTCGTAGGGGCCACTGAAGCTTTCTTT. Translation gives CAWSVVGATEAFF.